The rows below give T cell receptor beta chains drawn from one sample of a study of prognosis after radiotherapy for stage I lung cancer. A single record per CDR3 protein comes from TCRdb applying MiXCR to the multiplex PCR reads. The sample yields approximately 28,000 distinct CDR3 sequences, 42% seen once. Sample: PBMCs, taken before or after stereotactic body radiation therapy (not recorded which). These TCRs come from a donor over 45 with non-small cell lung cancer. Each CDR3 is given with its conserved first and last residue. The D gene is left open where the match is weak. Some rows have no size entry. The others give once, few or many, or a class for an expanded clone.

j_call d_call clone_size v_call cdr3_nt cdr3_aa
TRBJ2-1 . many TRBV14 TGTGCCAGCACCCAGGTTGACGCCCTGTACAATGAGCAGTTCTTC CASTQVDALYNEQFF
TRBJ2-7 . . TRBV6-1 TGTGCCGGCACTATGACGGCGTACGAGCAGTACTTC CAGTMTAYEQYF
TRBJ2-1 TRBD2 many TRBV11-2 TGTGCCAGCAGCTTACTGCTAGCGGAAAACAATGAGCAGTTCTTC CASSLLLAENNEQFF
TRBJ2-3 TRBD2 . TRBV20-1 TGCAGTGCTGTGACTAGCGGGGCCACAGATACGCAGTATTTT CSAVTSGATDTQYF
TRBJ1-4 TRBD1 many TRBV5-1 TGCGCCAGCAGCTTGGGACAGGGAAAGTCCAATGAAAAACTGTTTTTT CASSLGQGKSNEKLFF
TRBJ1-1 . many TRBV19 TGTGCCAGTAGTTCAGACAGCCTGAACACTGAAGCTTTCTTT CASSSDSLNTEAFF
TRBJ1-4 . many TRBV20-1 TGCAGTGCGGGAGTGGGGGGGGGTGAAAAACTGTTTTTT CSAGVGGGEKLFF
TRBJ2-7 TRBD2 . TRBV12-3/TRBV12-4 TGTGCCAGCATCCCGACCTCGACTCCGACTAGCGGGAGGAGCTCCTACGAGCAGTACTTC CASIPTSTPTSGRSSYEQYF
TRBJ1-5 . . TRBV19 TGTGCCAGTAGTACCGACGGAGGGAGCAATCAGCCCCAGCATTTT CASSTDGGSNQPQHF
TRBJ2-1 TRBD1 . TRBV28 TGTGCCAGCAGTTTAAGCAGGGGGCGGCAGTTCTTC CASSLSRGRQFF
TRBJ2-6 TRBD1 many TRBV19 TGTGCCAGTAGTATCGACGTACAGGGGGCCCTCTCTGGGGCCAACGTCCTGACTTTC CASSIDVQGALSGANVLTF
TRBJ2-2 TRBD1 . TRBV6-2/TRBV6-3 TGTGCCAGCACCAGGGGGCTGTTCGGGGAGCTGTTTTTT CASTRGLFGELFF
TRBJ2-7 . . TRBV11-2 TGTGCCAGCAGCAAAACACAGGGCTCCTACGAGCAGTACTTC CASSKTQGSYEQYF
TRBJ2-6 . . TRBV28 TGTGCCAGCGGTACAGCCTCTGGGGCCAACGTCCTGACTTTC CASGTASGANVLTF
TRBJ1-2 . . TRBV7-2 TGTGCCAGCAGCACAGCGGGGGGGGGCCGAGGCTACACCTTC CASSTAGGGRGYTF
TRBJ1-6 . . TRBV28 TGTGCCAGCATGACGACAGAGGGAACGGGGTATAATTCACCCATCCACTTT CASMTTEGTGYNSPIHF
TRBJ1-2 . . TRBV19 TGTGCCAGTAGACTTCAGGGATGGGATGGCTATACCTTC CASRLQGWDGYTF
TRBJ2-1 TRBD2 . TRBV20-1 TGCAGTGCTAGACTATATACCGGGACTAGCGGGCTCAATGAGCAGTTCTTC CSARLYTGTSGLNEQFF
TRBJ2-7 . . TRBV11-2 TGTGCCAGCAGCTTAGATGGGGCGGGGGAGCAGTACTTC CASSLDGAGEQYF
TRBJ2-5 TRBD1 . TRBV6-2/TRBV6-3 TGTGTCAGCAGTTTCGGACAGGGTCGTCGACAGACCCAGTACTTC CVSSFGQGRRQTQYF
TRBJ1-2 . . TRBV20-1 TGCAGTGCAAACCCTCCACCCAGGAAACGCATGGTGTATGGCTACACCTTC CSANPPPRKRMVYGYTF
TRBJ2-5 TRBD1 many TRBV6-2/TRBV6-3 TGTGCCAGCAGTGGACAGGCCCAGAAGGGGACCCAGTACTTC CASSGQAQKGTQYF
TRBJ1-5 . . TRBV6-2/TRBV6-3 TGTGCCAGCACCCCCCTGCGGGATCAGCAACAGCATTTT CASTPLRDQQQHF
TRBJ1-1 . many TRBV30 TGTGCCTGGAGTACGAGGCGGAACACTGAAGCTTTCTTT CAWSTRRNTEAFF
TRBJ1-5 . . TRBV19 TGTGCCAGTAGTGCAGGCGTCCGCCAGCCCCAGCATTTT CASSAGVRQPQHF
TRBJ2-7 TRBD1 many TRBV28 TGTGCCAGCAATGACAGGGGGCGTTACGAGCAGTACTTC CASNDRGRYEQYF
TRBJ2-3 . . TRBV19 TGTGCCAGTAGTATAAGCCCTAGCCCCACAGATACGCAGTATTTT CASSISPSPTDTQYF
TRBJ2-3 . many TRBV11-2 TGTGCCAGCAGCTTGGCCGGGGGGCTAACAGATACGCAGTATTTT CASSLAGGLTDTQYF
TRBJ2-7 . many TRBV2 TGTGCCAGCAGGCGGGATCCCCAAAGACTCTACGAGCAGTACTTC CASRRDPQRLYEQYF
TRBJ2-7 TRBD2 . TRBV20-1 TGCAGTGCTATCCCGGGGGGTTCCTACGAGCAGTACTTC CSAIPGGSYEQYF
TRBJ1-4 TRBD1 many TRBV19 TGTGCCAGTAGTATAGAGGCACAGGGGGAAAAACTGTTTTTT CASSIEAQGEKLFF
TRBJ2-3 . . TRBV24-1 TGTGCCACGGGAGGTACAGGGAGCACAGATACGCAGTATTTT CATGGTGSTDTQYF
TRBJ2-7 TRBD1 . TRBV6-5 TGTGCCAGCAGTTACTCGGGACAGGGGGCCTACGAGCAGTACTTC CASSYSGQGAYEQYF
TRBJ1-2 . many TRBV6-2/TRBV6-3 TGTGCCAGCAGTGACTCCCGCTCTAACTATGGCTACACCTTC CASSDSRSNYGYTF
TRBJ2-3 . many TRBV28 TGTGCCAGCGGGGTATGGTTGGATACGCAGTATTTT CASGVWLDTQYF
TRBJ1-1 . . TRBV12-3/TRBV12-4 TGTGCCAGCAGTTTTGATCAGGCCAGTCCCGTGAACGCTGAAGCTTTCTTT CASSFDQASPVNAEAFF
TRBJ1-2 . many TRBV19 TGTGCCAGTAGTATAGGTTGGGTTGGAAATGGCTACACCTTC CASSIGWVGNGYTF
TRBJ2-2 TRBD1 many TRBV3-1 TGTGCCAGCAGCCAGGCAGGGGGCGTCGGGGAGCTGTTTTTT CASSQAGGVGELFF
TRBJ1-5 TRBD1 . TRBV6-1 TGTGCCAGTAACCCGACAGGGGTTAGCAATCAGCCCCAGCATTTT CASNPTGVSNQPQHF
TRBJ2-6 TRBD1 many TRBV28 TGTGCCAGCGGAAGACAGGGCTCTGGGGCCAACGTCCTGACTTTC CASGRQGSGANVLTF
TRBJ2-7 TRBD2 many TRBV29-1 TGCAGCGTCACTAGCGGGAGCTCCTACGAGCAGTACTTC CSVTSGSSYEQYF
TRBJ1-1 . . TRBV6-2/TRBV6-3 TGTGCCAGCAGGGGCTGGGGTGAGGCCACTGAAGCTTTCTTT CASRGWGEATEAFF
TRBJ1-1 . . TRBV12-3/TRBV12-4 TGTGCCAGCAGCCTCCCTGTAGGCCCAGGGGATACTGAAGCTTTCTTT CASSLPVGPGDTEAFF
TRBJ2-2 . medium-sized TRBV5-1 TGCGCCAGCAGCCCCCGGTCGGATTCCGGGGAGCTGTTTTTT CASSPRSDSGELFF
TRBJ1-3 TRBD1 many TRBV4-1 TGCGCCAGCAGCCAAGACTCGGACAGGGAATATTCTGGAAACACCATATATTTT CASSQDSDREYSGNTIYF
TRBJ2-3 . . TRBV2 TGTGCCAGCAGTCCACAGGGCAAGGCAGATACGCAGTATTTT CASSPQGKADTQYF
TRBJ1-1 . . TRBV11-3 TGTGCCAGCAGCCATATAGGAGTTTACACTGAAGCTTTCTTT CASSHIGVYTEAFF
TRBJ2-1 TRBD2 medium-sized TRBV28 TGTGCCAGCAGTTCGCGGACTAGCGGGAGGCCCGACAATGAGCAGTTCTTC CASSSRTSGRPDNEQFF
TRBJ1-6 . many TRBV7-2 TGTGCCAGCAGCGACAGGACACTCCGTAATTCACCCCTCCACTTT CASSDRTLRNSPLHF
TRBJ2-2 . . TRBV3-1 TGTGCCAGCAGCCAAATGACCGGGGAGCTGTTTTTT CASSQMTGELFF
TRBJ2-1 . many TRBV5-4 TGTGCCAGCAGTGTGGATTCGCACAATGAGCAGTTCTTC CASSVDSHNEQFF
TRBJ1-5 TRBD1 many TRBV19 TGTGCCAGTACGAGCCCTTTCGGACAGGGGAGCAATCAGCCCCAGCATTTT CASTSPFGQGSNQPQHF
TRBJ1-2 TRBD1 . TRBV27 TGTGCCAGCACAAGGGACAGGGGGGCAGGTTGGTCTGGCTACACCTTC CASTRDRGAGWSGYTF
TRBJ2-2 TRBD2 . TRBV5-1 TGCGCCAGCAGCTTGGAAGGGACTATCGGGAATACCGGGGAGCTGTTTTTT CASSLEGTIGNTGELFF